This T cell receptor (beta chain) appears in the sequencing data of a study of T cell responses to AZD1222 COVID-19 vaccine. Study at large: Some second doses came at about 4 weeks and others at about 12 weeks; these were pooled. General study results and limits: Baseline seropositives among AZD1222 recipients totaled only 6 or 7. Donors skewed white British and female; clonal diversity was possibly underestimated.

With regard to this clone: The antigen remains unidentified.

Libraries were prepared by immunoSEQ multiplex PCR; TCRdb keeps only in-frame clonotypes and omits some of them. The table lists under 150,000 clones, about 92% of them singletons. The V gene's germline CDR1 is MGHRA and CDR2 YSYEKL. CDR3 length: 14 residues. Trimming stripped 4 bases from V and 1 base from J, with 7 bases between. This TCR was sampled from an adult in good health. The chain couples TRBV4-1 to TRBJ2-2; D remains unclear. The source material was peripheral blood, sampled on day 0 of AZD1222 vaccination. This chain's CDR3 is CASSLRVNTGELFF. The CDR3 DNA follows: TGCGCCAGCAGCCTCCGGGTGAACACCGGGGAGCTGTTTTTT.